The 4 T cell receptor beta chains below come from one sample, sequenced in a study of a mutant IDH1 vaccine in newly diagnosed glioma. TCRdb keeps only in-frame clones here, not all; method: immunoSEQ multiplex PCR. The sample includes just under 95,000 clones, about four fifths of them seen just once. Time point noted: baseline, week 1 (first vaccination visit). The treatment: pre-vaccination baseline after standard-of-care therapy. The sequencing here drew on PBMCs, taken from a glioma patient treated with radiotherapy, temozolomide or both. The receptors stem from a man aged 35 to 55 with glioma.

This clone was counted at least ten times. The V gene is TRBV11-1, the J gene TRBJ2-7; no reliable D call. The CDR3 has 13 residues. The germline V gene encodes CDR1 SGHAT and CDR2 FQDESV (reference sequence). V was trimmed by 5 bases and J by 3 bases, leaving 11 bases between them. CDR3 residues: CASSLVGRYEQYF. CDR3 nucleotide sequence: TGTGCCAGCAGCCTGGTCGGGCGCTACGAGCAGTACTTC.

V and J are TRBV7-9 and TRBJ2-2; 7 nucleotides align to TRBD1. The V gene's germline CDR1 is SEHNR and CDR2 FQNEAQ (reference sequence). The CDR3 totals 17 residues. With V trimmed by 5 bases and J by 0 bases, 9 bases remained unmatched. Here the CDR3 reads CASSAKKTGTNTGELFF. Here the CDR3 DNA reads TGTGCCAGCAGCGCCAAGAAGACAGGGACGAACACCGGGGAGCTGTTTTTT.

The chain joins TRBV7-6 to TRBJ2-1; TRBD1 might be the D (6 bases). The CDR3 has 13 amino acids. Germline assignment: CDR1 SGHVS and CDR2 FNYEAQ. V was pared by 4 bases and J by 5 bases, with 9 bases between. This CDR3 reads CASSYRADNEQFF. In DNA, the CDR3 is TGTGCCAGCAGCTACAGGGCAGACAATGAGCAGTTCTTC.

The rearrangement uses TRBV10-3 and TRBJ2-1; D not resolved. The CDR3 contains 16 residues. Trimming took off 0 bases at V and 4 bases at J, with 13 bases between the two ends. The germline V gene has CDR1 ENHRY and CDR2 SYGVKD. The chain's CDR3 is CAISESTERSYNEQFF. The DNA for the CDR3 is TGTGCCATCAGTGAGTCGACGGAAAGAAGTTACAATGAGCAGTTCTTC.